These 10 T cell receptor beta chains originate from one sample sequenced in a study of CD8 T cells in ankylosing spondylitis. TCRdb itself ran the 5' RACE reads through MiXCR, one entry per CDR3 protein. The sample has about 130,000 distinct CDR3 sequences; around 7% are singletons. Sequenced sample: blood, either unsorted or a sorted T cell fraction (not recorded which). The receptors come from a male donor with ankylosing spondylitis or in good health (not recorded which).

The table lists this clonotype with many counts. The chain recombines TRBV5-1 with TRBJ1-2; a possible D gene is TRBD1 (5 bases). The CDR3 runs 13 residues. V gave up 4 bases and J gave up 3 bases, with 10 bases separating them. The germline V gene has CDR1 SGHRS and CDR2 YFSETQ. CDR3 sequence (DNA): TGCGCCAGCAGCGCAGGACAACACTATGGCTACACCTTC. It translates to CASSAGQHYGYTF.

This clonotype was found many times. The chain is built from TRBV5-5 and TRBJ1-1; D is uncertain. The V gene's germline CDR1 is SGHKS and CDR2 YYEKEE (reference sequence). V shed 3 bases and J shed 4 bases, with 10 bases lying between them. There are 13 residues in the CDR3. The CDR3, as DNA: TGTGCCAGCAGCTGGGGAGTCGGCACTGAAGCTTTCTTT. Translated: CASSWGVGTEAFF.

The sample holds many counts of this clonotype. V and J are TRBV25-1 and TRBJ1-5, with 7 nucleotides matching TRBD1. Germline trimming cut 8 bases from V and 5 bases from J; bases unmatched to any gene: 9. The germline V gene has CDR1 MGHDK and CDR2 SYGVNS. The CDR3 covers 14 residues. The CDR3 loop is CASLTGETDQPQHF. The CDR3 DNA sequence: TGTGCCAGCCTCACAGGGGAAACGGATCAGCCCCAGCATTTT.

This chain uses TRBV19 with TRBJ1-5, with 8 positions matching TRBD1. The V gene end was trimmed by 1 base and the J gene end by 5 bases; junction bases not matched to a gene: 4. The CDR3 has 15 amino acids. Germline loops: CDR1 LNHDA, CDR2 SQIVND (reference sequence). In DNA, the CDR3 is TGTGCCAGTAGTATAGTTCGGACAGGGCATCAGCCCCAGCATTTT. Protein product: CASSIVRTGHQPQHF.

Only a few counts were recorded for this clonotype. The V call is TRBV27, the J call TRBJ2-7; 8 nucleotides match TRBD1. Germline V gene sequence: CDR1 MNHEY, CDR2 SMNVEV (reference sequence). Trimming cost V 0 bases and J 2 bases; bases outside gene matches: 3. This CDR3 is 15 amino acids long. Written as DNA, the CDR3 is TGTGCCAGCAGTTTATCCACGGGACAGGCCTACGAGCAGTACTTC. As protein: CASSLSTGQAYEQYF.

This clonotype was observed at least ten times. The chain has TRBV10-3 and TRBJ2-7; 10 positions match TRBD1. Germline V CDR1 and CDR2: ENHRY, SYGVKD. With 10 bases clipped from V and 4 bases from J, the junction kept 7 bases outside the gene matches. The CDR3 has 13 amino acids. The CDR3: CASTGTGDYEQYF. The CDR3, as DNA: TGTGCCAGCACCGGGACAGGGGATTACGAGCAGTACTTC.

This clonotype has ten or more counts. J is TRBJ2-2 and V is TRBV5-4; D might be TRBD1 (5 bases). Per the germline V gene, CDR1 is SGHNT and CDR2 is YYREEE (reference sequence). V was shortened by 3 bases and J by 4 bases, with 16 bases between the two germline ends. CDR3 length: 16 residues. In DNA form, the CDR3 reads TGTGCCAGCAGCTCCCCTCAAGGCAGGGCCACCGGGGAGCTGTTTTTT. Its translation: CASSSPQGRATGELFF.

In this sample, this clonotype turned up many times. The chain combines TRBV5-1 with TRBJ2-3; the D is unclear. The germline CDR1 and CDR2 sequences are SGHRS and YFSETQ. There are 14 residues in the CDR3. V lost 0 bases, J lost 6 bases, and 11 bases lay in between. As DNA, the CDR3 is TGCGCCAGCAGCTTGGCATTAGATTCGGATACGCAGTATTTT. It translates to CASSLALDSDTQYF. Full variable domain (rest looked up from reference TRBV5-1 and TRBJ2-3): KAGVTQTPRYLIKTRGQQVTLSCSPISGHRSVSWYQQTPGQGLQFLFEYFSETQRNKGNFPGRFSGRQFSNSRSEMNVSTLELGDSALYLCASSLALDSDTQYFGPGTRLTVL.

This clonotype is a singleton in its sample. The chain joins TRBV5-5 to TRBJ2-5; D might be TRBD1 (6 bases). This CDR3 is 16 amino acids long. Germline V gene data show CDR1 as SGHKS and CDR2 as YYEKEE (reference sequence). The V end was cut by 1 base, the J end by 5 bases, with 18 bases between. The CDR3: CASSLWDGFQGETQYF. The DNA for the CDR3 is TGTGCCAGCAGCTTGTGGGACGGCTTCCAGGGGGAGACCCAGTACTTC.

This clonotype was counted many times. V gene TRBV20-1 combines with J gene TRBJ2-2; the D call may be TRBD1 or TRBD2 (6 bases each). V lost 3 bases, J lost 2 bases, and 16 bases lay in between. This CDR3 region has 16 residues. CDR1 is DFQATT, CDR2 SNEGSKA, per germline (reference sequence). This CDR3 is CSASTAWGANTGELFF. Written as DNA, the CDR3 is TGCAGTGCTAGTACCGCTTGGGGGGCCAACACCGGGGAGCTGTTTTTT.